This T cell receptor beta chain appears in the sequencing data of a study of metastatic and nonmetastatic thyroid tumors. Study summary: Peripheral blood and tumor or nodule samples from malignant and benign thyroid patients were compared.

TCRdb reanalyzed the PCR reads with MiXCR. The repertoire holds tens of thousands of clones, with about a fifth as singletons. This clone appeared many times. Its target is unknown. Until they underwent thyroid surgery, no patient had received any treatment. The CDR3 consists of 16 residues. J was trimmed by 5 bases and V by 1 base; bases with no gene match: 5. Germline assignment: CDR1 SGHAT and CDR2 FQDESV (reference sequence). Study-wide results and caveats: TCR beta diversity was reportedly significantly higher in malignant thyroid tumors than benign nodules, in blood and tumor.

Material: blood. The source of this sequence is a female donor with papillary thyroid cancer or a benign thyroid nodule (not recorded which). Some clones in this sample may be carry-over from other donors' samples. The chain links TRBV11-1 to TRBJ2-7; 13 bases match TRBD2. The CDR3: CASSLGTSGSRDEQYF. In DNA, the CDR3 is TGTGCCAGCAGCTTAGGGACTAGCGGGAGCAGGGACGAGCAGTACTTC.